The 25 T cell receptor beta chains listed next were all sequenced from one sample in a study of T cell responses to AZD1222 COVID-19 vaccine. TCRdb's copy holds only in-frame clones and misses some; the assay was immunoSEQ multiplex PCR. The repertoire includes roughly 80,000 clones, 88% of them detected once, and 4.7% sits in the top ten. The material was peripheral blood, obtained on day 0 of MenACWY control vaccination. All receptors derive from an adult in good health.

The table lists this clone with a few counts. The chain combines TRBV7-2 with TRBJ1-2, with D perhaps TRBD1 (6 bases). Germline V gene lookup returns CDR1 SGHTA and CDR2 FQGNSA. The CDR3 is 13 amino acids. Deletions cut 5 bases from V and 2 bases from J, with 9 bases between. The CDR3 protein is CASSPGQNYGYTF. The CDR3 nucleotides read TGTGCCAGCAGCCCCGGACAGAACTATGGCTACACCTTC.

The CDR3 DNA follows: TGTGCCACCAGTGATGACGTCGGGCCCCAGCATTTT. Translated, it gives CATSDDVGPQHF. The chain couples TRBV24-1 to TRBJ1-5; D uncertain. Between the trimmed V and J ends, which lost 3 bases and 9 bases, there was a span of 8 bases. The CDR3 spans 12 residues. From germline, CDR1 is KGHDR and CDR2 SFDVKD.

The chain recombines TRBV7-8 with TRBJ2-7, with D perhaps given as TRBD1 or TRBD2 (5 bases each). Per the germline V gene, CDR1 is SGHVS and CDR2 is FQNEAQ. The length of the CDR3 is 15 residues. V lost 2 bases and J lost 2, with 13 bases in between. The CDR3 nucleotides read TGTGCCAGCAGCTTACTGAGGGGACGAACCTACGAGCAGTACTTC. Its protein is CASSLLRGRTYEQYF.

This rearrangement joins TRBV28 to TRBJ2-7; 10 bases align to TRBD2. Germline trimming cut 6 bases from V and 5 bases from J; bases unmatched to any gene: 10. The CDR3 runs to 15 residues. Per germline, CDR1 MDHEN and CDR2 SYDVKM. The CDR3 is CASSYSGRQIHEQYF. The DNA of the CDR3 is TGTGCCAGCAGCTATAGCGGGAGGCAGATTCACGAGCAGTACTTC.

This clone was detected a few times. The chain joins TRBV28 to TRBJ2-1; 7 bases are a match to TRBD2. Germline CDR1 MDHEN, CDR2 SYDVKM. This CDR3 contains 19 residues. The junction had 20 bases not matched to a gene; V was cut back by 6 bases and J by 3 bases. DNA for the CDR3: TGTGCCAGCAGCCCAGGATATGGGGGGGACGTTTTCTTCTACAATGAGCAGTTCTTC. It codes for CASSPGYGGDVFFYNEQFF.

The chain links TRBV19 to TRBJ1-4, with 8 bases fitting TRBD1. Germline trimming cut 8 bases from V and 5 bases from J; bases unmatched to any gene: 4. CDR1 and CDR2 (germline): LNHDA, SQIVND (reference sequence). The CDR3 covers 13 residues. CDR3 coding DNA: TGTGCCAGTTCCGGACAGGGAAATGAAAAACTGTTTTTT. This gives the protein CASSGQGNEKLFF.

This clone was found once. The gene calls are TRBV6-2 or TRBV6-3 and TRBJ1-4; D perhaps matches TRBD1 (6 bases). The CDR3 runs 13 residues. Trimming shortened V by 6 bases and J by 7 bases, and 12 bases separated the two germline ends. CDR1 is MNHEY, CDR2 SVGEGT, per germline. DNA for the CDR3: TGTGCCAGCAGCGGACAGTCCCCTGAAAAACTGTTTTTT. The encoded protein is CASSGQSPEKLFF.

The chain has TRBV19 and TRBJ2-2; 7 positions agree with TRBD1. This CDR3 comprises 15 residues. The junction had 4 bases not matched to a gene; V was cut back by 1 base and J by 5 bases. Germline loops: CDR1 LNHDA, CDR2 SQIVND (reference sequence). The CDR3 sequence is CASSIAGQFTGELFF. The CDR3 DNA reads as TGTGCCAGTAGTATAGCGGGACAGTTTACCGGGGAGCTGTTTTTT.

The chain has TRBV9 and TRBJ2-3; D may be TRBD1 (6 bases). Germline assignment: CDR1 SGDLS and CDR2 YYNGEE. V was pared by 0 bases and J by 0 bases, with 11 bases between. The CDR3 contains 16 residues. This CDR3 reads CASSVASGESTDTQYF. In DNA, the CDR3 is TGTGCCAGCAGCGTAGCTTCAGGGGAGAGCACAGATACGCAGTATTTT.

The chain has TRBV18 and TRBJ2-7; D is uncertain. The CDR3 totals 14 residues. V lost 3 bases, J lost 4 bases, and 13 bases lay in between. Germline CDR1 is KGHSH and CDR2 is LQKENI. The CDR3, as DNA: TGTGCCAGCTCACCTGGTATTACCGATTACGAGCAGTACTTC. Residues: CASSPGITDYEQYF.

The V call is TRBV28, the J call TRBJ1-3, with a weak D call TRBD1 (5 bases). V lost 7 bases and J lost 4, with 23 bases in between. The germline V gene has CDR1 MDHEN and CDR2 SYDVKM. The CDR3 is 17 residues long. CDR3 sequence (DNA): TGTGCCAGCACCCCCACTCCGGCTGGGGGAGTCGGAAACACCATATATTTT. Encoded protein: CASTPTPAGGVGNTIYF.

This clone came up once. The chain joins TRBV18 to TRBJ2-3; D possibly uses TRBD1 or TRBD2 (6 bases each). This CDR3 has 15 residues. The germline gives CDR1 KGHSH, CDR2 LQKENI. Deletions cut 3 bases from V and 6 bases from J, with 16 bases between. DNA for the CDR3: TGTGCCAGCTCACCTCAGGGGACTGGGGGCGATACGCAGTATTTT. This codes for CASSPQGTGGDTQYF.

With respect to this clone: The junction differs from germline at one of its ends, possibly a read error. The V gene is TRBV6-2 or TRBV6-3, the J gene TRBJ2-7; D gene uncertain. The CDR3 contains 17 residues. Germline assignment: CDR1 MNHEY and CDR2 SVGEGT. The CDR3 DNA reads as TGTGCCAACAGTTACTCGGGTGTTGTTTCTTGGGACTACGAGCAGTACTTC. Translated: CANSYSGVVSWDYEQYF.

This chain connects TRBV6-6 to TRBJ1-2; weak D call: TRBD1 (6 bases). This CDR3 has 12 residues. Germline V gives CDR1 MNHNY, CDR2 SVGAGI (reference sequence). Trimming removed 2 bases at V and 5 bases at J, with 6 bases between. The CDR3: CASSYTGYGYTF. The CDR3 DNA sequence: TGTGCCAGCAGTTACACAGGGTATGGCTACACCTTC.

This chain uses TRBV18 with TRBJ1-5, with no clear D. The CDR3 runs 15 residues. Trimming took off 5 bases at V and 5 bases at J, with 16 bases between the two ends. The germline CDR1 and CDR2 sequences are KGHSH and LQKENI. This CDR3 is CASSRAALGDQPQHF. The DNA of the CDR3 is TGTGCCAGCTCAAGGGCAGCCTTGGGTGATCAGCCCCAGCATTTT.

The genes are TRBV25-1 and TRBJ1-6; D gene ambiguous. The CDR3 sequence is 17 residues long. The germline V gene has CDR1 MGHDK and CDR2 SYGVNS. Trimming took 1 base from V and 7 from J, leaving 17 bases between them. DNA for the CDR3: TGTGCCAGCAGTGAATTAATGGGTATCCTATTAAATTCACCCCTCCACTTT. It encodes CASSELMGILLNSPLHF.

The V gene is TRBV7-2, the J gene TRBJ1-2; 7 positions agree with TRBD1. The V segment lost 5 bases and the J segment 1 base; nucleotides outside the gene matches: 10. Germline CDR1 SGHTA, CDR2 FQGNSA. CDR3 length equals 16 residues. The CDR3 nucleotides read TGTGCCAGCAGCCATCCCGAGGGGGCCGTTAACTATGGCTACACCTTC. Its translation is CASSHPEGAVNYGYTF. The entire variable domain, with the rest obtained from reference TRBV7-2 and TRBJ1-2, is as follows: GAGVSQSPSNKVTEKGKDVELRCDPISGHTALYWYRQSLGQGLEFLIYFQGNSAPDKSGLPSDRFSAERTGGSVSTLTIQRTQQEDSAVYLCASSHPEGAVNYGYTFGSGTRLTVV.

The chain employs TRBV7-2 and TRBJ2-6, with unresolved D. Germline assignment: CDR1 SGHTA and CDR2 FQGNSA. CDR3 length equals 16 residues. With 2 bases removed from V and 0 bases from J, the gap between germline ends came to 8 bases. CDR3 loop: CASSLSLVSGANVLTF. The CDR3 bases are TGTGCCAGCAGCTTATCCCTGGTCTCTGGGGCCAACGTCCTGACTTTC.

The chain has TRBV11-2 and TRBJ2-5; D ambiguous. V lost 4 bases and J lost 2, with 11 bases in between. Germline CDR1 is SGHAT and CDR2 is FQNNGV. The CDR3 consists of 14 residues. CDR3 DNA: TGTGCCAGCAGCTCCCTGGTGGGGCAAGAGACCCAGTACTTC. Translation: CASSSLVGQETQYF.

The chain carries TRBV7-2 and TRBJ1-4; TRBD1 matches 9 bases. The germline V gene has CDR1 SGHTA and CDR2 FQGNSA. This CDR3 has 15 residues. After removal of 5 bases from V and 8 bases from J, the junction contained 9 bases not matched to a gene. The CDR3 protein is CASSPRTGEEEKLFF. Here the CDR3 DNA reads TGTGCCAGCAGCCCCCGGACAGGGGAGGAAGAAAAACTGTTTTTT.

The chain has TRBV4-2 and TRBJ1-3, with 9 bases aligning to TRBD1. The trim removed 4 bases at V and 3 bases at J, leaving 13 bases unmatched. There are 18 residues in the CDR3. In germline, CDR1 is LGHNA, CDR2 YNFKEQ. DNA for the CDR3: TGTGCCAGCAGCCGTCCAAGCGGGACAGGGTTAAGTGGAAACACCATATATTTT. Amino acids: CASSRPSGTGLSGNTIYF.

The chain links TRBV9 to TRBJ1-4; D uncertain. The CDR3 sequence is 15 residues long. The V and J ends lost 4 bases and 3 bases respectively, with 13 bases between them. Germline V gene sequence: CDR1 SGDLS, CDR2 YYNGEE. The CDR3 coding sequence is TGTGCCAGCAGCCCCCACGGGTTGGCTAATGAAAAACTGTTTTTT. It translates to CASSPHGLANEKLFF.

The rearrangement uses TRBV7-3 and TRBJ2-2; 9 positions agree with TRBD1. Germline assignment: CDR1 SGHTA and CDR2 FQGTGA. With V trimmed by 4 bases and J by 8 bases, 8 bases remained unmatched. The CDR3 runs 15 residues. This CDR3 is CASSSLQGAVGELFF. CDR3 in DNA: TGTGCCAGCAGCTCACTACAGGGGGCGGTTGGGGAGCTGTTTTTT. Complete variable domain (other parts from reference TRBV7-3 and TRBJ2-2): GAGVSQTPSNKVTEKGKYVELRCDPISGHTALYWYRQSLGQGPEFLIYFQGTGAADDSGLPNDRFFAVRPEGSVSTLKIQRTERGDSAVYLCASSSLQGAVGELFFGEGSRLTVL.

The J gene is TRBJ2-1, the V gene TRBV24-1; a possible D gene is TRBD1 (5 bases). The CDR3 is 14 amino acids. Trimming stripped 6 bases from V and 5 bases from J, with 13 bases between. In germline, CDR1 is KGHDR, CDR2 SFDVKD. Here the CDR3 reads CATSRPIGDNEQFF. The CDR3 DNA follows: TGTGCCACCAGTAGACCCATAGGGGACAATGAGCAGTTCTTC.

J is TRBJ2-7 and V is TRBV19; 13 positions agree with TRBD2. The germline V gene encodes CDR1 LNHDA and CDR2 SQIVND (reference sequence). Trimming cost V 6 bases and J 2 bases; bases outside gene matches: 4. This CDR3 comprises 15 residues. CDR3 DNA sequence: TGTGCCAGTAGCGGAGGACTAGCGGGAGCCTACGAGCAGTACTTC. It specifies CASSGGLAGAYEQYF.